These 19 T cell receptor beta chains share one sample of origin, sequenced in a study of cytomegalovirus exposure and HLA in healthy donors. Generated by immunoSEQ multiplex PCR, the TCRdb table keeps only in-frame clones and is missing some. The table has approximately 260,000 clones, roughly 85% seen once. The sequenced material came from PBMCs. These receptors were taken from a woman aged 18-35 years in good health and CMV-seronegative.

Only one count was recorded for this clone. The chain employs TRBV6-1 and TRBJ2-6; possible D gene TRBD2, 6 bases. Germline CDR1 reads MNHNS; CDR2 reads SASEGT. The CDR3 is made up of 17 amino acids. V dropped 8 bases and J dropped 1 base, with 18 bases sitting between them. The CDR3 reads CASRASATSSGANVLTF. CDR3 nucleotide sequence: TGTGCCAGCCGTGCTAGCGCCACCTCTTCTGGGGCCAACGTCCTGACTTTC.

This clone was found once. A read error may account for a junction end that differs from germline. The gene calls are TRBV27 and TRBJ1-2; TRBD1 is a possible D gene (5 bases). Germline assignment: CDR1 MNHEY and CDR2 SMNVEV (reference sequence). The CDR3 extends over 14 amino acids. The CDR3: CASSLSTTGYGYTF. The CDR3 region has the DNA TGTGCCAGCAGTCTATCCACTACAGGCTATGGCTACACCTTC.

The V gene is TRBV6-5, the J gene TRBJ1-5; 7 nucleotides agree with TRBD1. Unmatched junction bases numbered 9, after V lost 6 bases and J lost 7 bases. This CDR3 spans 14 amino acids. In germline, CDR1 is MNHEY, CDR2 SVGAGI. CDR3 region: CASSRQGVRQPQHF. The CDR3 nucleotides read TGTGCCAGCAGCAGACAGGGTGTAAGGCAGCCCCAGCATTTT.

This CDR3 is CASSVLGQRTAEAFF. DNA of the CDR3: TGTGCCAGCAGCGTATTGGGACAGAGGACGGCTGAAGCTTTCTTT. This chain joins TRBV9 and TRBJ1-1; 7 nucleotides agree with TRBD1. The junction had 9 bases not matched to a gene; V was cut back by 1 base and J by 6 bases. The CDR3 runs 15 residues. CDR1 is SGDLS and CDR2 is YYNGEE in the germline V gene.

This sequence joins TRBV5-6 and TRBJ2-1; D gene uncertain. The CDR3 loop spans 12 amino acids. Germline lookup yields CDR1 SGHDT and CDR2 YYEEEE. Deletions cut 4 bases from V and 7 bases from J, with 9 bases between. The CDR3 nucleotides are TGTGCCAGCAGCCTCCCCCTTAATGAGCAGTTCTTC. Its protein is CASSLPLNEQFF.

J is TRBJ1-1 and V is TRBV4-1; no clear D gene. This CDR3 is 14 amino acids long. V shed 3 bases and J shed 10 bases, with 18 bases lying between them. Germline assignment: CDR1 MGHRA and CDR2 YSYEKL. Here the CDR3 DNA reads TGCGCCAGCAGCCACCTAGGGAGGACCGAGGGAGCTTTCTTT. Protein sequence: CASSHLGRTEGAFF.

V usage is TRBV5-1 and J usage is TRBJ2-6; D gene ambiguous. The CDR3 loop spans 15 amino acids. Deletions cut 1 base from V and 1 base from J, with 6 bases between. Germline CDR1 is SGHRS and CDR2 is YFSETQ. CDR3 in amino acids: CASSLPESGANVLTF. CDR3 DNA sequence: TGCGCCAGCAGCTTGCCGGAGTCTGGGGCCAACGTCCTGACTTTC.

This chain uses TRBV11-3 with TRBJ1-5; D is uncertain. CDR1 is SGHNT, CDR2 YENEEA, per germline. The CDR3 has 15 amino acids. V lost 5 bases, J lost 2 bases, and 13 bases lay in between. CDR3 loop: CASSERAEGNQPQHF. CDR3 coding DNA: TGTGCCAGCAGCGAGCGGGCAGAGGGCAATCAGCCCCAGCATTTT.

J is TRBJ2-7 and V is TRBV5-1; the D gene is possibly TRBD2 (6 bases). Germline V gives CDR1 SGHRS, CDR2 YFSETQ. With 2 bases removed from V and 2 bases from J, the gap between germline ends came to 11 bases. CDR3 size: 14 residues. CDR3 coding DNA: TGCGCCAGCAGCTTCGGCGGGGACCCCTACGAGCAGTACTTC. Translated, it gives CASSFGGDPYEQYF.

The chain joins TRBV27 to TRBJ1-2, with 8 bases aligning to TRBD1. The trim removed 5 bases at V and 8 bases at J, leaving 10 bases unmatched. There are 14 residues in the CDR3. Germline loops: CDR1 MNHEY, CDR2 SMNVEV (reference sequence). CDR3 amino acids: CASSPDRAGWGYTF. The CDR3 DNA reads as TGTGCCAGCAGTCCGGACAGGGCCGGGTGGGGCTACACCTTC.

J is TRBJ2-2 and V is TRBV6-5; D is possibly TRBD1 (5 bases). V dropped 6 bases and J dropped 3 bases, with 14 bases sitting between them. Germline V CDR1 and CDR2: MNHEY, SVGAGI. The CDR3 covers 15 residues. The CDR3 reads CASRQGTSYTGELFF. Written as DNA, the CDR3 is TGTGCCAGCAGGCAGGGTACGTCCTACACCGGGGAGCTGTTTTTT.

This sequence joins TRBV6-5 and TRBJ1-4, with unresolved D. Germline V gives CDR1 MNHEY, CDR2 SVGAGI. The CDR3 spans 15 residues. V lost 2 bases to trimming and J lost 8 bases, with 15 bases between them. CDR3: CASSYVNSGREKLFF. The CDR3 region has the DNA TGTGCCAGCAGTTACGTAAACAGTGGAAGGGAAAAACTGTTTTTT.

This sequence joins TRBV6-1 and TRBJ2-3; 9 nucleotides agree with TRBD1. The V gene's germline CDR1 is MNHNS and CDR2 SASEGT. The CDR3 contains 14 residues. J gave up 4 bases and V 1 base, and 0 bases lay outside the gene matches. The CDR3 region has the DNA TGTGCCAGCAGTGAAGGACAGGGGGCAGATACGCAGTATTTT. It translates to CASSEGQGADTQYF.

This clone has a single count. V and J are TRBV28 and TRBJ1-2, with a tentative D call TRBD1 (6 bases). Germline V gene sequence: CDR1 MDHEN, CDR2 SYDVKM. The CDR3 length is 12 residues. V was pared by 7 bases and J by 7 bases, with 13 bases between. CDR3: CASTPGQFGYTF. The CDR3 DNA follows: TGTGCCAGCACCCCCGGACAGTTTGGCTACACCTTC.

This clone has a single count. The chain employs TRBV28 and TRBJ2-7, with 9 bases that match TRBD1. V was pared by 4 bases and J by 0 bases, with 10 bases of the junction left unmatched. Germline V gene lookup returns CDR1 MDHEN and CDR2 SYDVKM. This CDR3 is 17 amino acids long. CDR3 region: CASSSRDRATSSYEQYF. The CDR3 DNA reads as TGTGCCAGCAGTTCCCGGGACAGGGCCACAAGCTCCTACGAGCAGTACTTC.

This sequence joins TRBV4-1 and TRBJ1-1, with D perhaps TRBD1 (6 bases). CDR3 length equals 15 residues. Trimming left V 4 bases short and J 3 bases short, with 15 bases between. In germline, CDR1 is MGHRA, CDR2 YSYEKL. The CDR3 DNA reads TGCGCCAGCAGCCTCGCATCCGGGACACACACTGAAGCTTTCTTT. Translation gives CASSLASGTHTEAFF.

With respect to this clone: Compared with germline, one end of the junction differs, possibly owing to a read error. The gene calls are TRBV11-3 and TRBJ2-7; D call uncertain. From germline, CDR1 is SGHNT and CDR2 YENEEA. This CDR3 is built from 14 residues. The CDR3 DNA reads TGTGCCAGCAGCTTAGATCGGCAGGTGTCGAGCAAGGACTTC. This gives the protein CASSLDRQVSSKDF.

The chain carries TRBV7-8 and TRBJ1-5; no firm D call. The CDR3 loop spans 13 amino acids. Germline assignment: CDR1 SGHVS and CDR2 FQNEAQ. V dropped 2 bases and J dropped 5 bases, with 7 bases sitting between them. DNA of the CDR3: TGTGCCAGCAGCTTATTGGGAGATCAGCCCCAGCATTTT. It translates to CASSLLGDQPQHF.

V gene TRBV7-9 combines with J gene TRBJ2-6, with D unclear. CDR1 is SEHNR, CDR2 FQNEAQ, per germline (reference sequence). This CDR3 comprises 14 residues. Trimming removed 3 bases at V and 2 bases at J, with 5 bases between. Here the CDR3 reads CASSFTTGANVLTF. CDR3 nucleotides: TGTGCCAGCAGCTTCACTACTGGGGCCAACGTCCTGACTTTC.